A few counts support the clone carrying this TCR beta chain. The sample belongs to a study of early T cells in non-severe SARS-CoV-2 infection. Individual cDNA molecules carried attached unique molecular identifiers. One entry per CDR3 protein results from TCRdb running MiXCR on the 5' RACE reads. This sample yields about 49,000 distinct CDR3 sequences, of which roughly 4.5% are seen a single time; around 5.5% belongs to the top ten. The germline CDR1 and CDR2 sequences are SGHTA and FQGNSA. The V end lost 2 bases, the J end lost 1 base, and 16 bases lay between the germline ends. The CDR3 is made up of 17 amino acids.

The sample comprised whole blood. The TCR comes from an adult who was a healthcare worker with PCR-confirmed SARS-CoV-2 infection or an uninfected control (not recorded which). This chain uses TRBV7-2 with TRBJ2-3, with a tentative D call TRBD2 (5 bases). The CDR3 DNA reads TGTGCCAGCAGCTTAAATTGCCGATTGGAGGGCACAGATACGCAGTATTTT. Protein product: CASSLNCRLEGTDTQYF.